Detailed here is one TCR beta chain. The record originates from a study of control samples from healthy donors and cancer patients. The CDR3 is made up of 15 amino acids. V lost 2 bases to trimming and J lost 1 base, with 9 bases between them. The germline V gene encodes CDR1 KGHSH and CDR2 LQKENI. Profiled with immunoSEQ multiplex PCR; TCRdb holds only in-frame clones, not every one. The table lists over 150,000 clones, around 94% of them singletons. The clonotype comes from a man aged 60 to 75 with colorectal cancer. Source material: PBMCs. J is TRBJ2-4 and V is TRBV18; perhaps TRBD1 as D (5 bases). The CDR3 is CASSPGAGAKNIQYF. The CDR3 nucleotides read TGTGCCAGCTCACCAGGGGCCGGGGCCAAAAACATTCAGTACTTC.